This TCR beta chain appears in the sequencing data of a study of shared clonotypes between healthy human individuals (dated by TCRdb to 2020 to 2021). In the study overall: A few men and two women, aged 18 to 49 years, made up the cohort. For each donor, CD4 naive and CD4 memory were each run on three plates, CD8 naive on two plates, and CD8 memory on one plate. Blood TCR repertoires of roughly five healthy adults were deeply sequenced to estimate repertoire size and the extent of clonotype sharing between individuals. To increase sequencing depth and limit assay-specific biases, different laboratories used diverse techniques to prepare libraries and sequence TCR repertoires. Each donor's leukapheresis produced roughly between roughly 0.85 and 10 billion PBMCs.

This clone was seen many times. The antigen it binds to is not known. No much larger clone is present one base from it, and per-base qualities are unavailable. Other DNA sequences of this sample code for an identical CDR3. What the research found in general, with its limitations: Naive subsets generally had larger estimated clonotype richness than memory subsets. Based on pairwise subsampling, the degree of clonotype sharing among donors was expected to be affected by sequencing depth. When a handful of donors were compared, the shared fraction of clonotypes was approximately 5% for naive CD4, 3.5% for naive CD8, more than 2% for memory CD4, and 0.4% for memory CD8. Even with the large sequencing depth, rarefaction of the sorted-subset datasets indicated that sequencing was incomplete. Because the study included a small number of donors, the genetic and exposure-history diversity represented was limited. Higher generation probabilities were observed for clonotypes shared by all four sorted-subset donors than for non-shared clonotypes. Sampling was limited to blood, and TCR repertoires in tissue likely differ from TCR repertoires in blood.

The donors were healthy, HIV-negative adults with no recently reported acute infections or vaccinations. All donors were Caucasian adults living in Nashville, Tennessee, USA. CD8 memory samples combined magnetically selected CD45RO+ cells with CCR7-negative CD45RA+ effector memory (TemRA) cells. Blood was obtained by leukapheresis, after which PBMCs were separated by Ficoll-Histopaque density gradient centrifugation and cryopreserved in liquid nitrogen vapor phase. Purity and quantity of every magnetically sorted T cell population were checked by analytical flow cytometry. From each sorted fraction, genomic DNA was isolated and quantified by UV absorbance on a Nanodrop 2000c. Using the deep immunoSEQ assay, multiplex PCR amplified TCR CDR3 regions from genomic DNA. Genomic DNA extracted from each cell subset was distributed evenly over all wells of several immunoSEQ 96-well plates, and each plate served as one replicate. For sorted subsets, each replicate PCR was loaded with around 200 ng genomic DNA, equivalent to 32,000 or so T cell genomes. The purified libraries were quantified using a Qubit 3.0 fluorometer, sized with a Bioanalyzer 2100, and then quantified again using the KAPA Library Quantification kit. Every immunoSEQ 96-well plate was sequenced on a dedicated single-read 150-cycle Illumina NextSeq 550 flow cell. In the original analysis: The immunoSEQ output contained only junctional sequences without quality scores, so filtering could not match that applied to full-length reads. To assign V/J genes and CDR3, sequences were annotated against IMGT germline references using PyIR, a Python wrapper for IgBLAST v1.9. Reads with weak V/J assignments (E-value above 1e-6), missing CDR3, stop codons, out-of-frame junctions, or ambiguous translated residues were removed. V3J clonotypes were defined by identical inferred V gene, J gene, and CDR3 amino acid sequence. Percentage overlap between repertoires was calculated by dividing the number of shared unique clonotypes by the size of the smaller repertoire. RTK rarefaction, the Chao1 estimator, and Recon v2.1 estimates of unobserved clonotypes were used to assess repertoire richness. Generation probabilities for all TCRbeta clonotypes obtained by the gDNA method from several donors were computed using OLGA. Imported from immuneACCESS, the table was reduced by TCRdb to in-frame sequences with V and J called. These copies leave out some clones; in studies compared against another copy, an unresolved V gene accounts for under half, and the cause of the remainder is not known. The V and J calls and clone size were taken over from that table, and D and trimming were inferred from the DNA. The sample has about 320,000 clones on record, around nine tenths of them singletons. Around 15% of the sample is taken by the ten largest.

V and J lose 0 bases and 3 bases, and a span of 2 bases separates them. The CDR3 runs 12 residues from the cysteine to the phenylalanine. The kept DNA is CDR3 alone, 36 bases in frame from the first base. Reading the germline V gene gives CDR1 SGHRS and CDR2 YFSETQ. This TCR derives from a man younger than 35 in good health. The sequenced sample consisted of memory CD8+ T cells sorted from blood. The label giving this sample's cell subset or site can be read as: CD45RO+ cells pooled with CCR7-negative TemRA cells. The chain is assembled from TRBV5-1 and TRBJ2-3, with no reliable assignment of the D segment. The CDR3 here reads CASSLETDTQYF. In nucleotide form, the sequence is TGCGCCAGCAGCTTGGAGACAGATACGCAGTATTTT.